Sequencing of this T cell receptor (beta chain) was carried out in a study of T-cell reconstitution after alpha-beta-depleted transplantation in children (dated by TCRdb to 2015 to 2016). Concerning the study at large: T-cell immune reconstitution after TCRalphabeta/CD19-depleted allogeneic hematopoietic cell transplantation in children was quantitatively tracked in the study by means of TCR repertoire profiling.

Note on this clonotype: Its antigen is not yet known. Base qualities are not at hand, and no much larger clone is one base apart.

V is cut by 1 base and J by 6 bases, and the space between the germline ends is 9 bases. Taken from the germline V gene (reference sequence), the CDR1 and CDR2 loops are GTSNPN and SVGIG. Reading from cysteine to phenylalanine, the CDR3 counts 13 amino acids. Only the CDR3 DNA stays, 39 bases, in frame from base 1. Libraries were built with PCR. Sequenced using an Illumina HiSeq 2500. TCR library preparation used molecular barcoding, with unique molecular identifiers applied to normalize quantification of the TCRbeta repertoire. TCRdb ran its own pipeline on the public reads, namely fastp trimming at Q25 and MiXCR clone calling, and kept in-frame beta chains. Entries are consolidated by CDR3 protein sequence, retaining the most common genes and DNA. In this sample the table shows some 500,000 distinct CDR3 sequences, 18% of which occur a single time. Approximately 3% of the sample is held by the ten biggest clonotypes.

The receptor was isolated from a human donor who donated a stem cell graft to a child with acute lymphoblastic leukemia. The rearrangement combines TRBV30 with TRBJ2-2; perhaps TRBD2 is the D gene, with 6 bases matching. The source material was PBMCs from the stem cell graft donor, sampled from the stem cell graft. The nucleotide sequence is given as TGTGCCTGGAGTGGCCTAGCGTCCGGGGAGCTGTTTTTT. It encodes CAWSGLASGELFF.